This T cell receptor (beta chain) was observed in a study of blood T cells in healthy people across ages. Combining a sample-barcoded 5' primer with a J-beta primer mix, a second PCR ran for about 7 to 11 cycles. MiXCR was run by TCRdb on the 5' RACE reads, yielding one entry per CDR3 protein. The sample yields hundreds of thousands of distinct CDR3 sequences, about 48% seen once. The CDR3 is 16 residues long. The J segment lost 3 bases and the V segment lost 5 bases, leaving 12 bases of the junction unmatched. The germline V gene encodes CDR1 MNHNY and CDR2 SVGAGI (reference sequence). The rearrangement links TRBV6-6 to TRBJ1-2, with 7 bases fitting TRBD1. This TCR derives from a man aged 30 to 39 in good health. The sequenced material came from blood. CDR3 sequence: CASSAQTGSAHYGYTF. The CDR3, as DNA: TGTGCCAGCAGTGCCCAGACAGGGTCGGCCCACTATGGCTACACCTTC.